Listed below are T cell receptor beta chains from one sample, sequenced in a study of post-analysis software for immune sequencing data. TCRdb re-analysed the PCR reads in MiXCR, keeping a single row per CDR3 protein. The repertoire holds more than 450,000 distinct CDR3 sequences, with around 44% as singletons. Sequencing was done on a sample of blood. The receptors were sampled from a girl between 10 and 17 years old with multiple sclerosis. Each CDR3 is given with its conserved first and last residue. The D gene is left open where the match is weak. Clone size is shown for a subset of rows, as once, few, many or a class of expanded clone.

20 once NA TRBJ2-2 TRBV10-3 TGTGCCATCAGTGCCCAAACCGGACAGGTGGCGGGATCGCACACCGGGGAGCTGTTTTTT CAISAQTGQVAGSHTGELFF
15 few TRBD2 TRBJ2-3 TRBV4-1 TGCGCCAGCAGCCTCGGGCTAGCGGGAATAGATACGCAGTATTTT CASSLGLAGIDTQYF
16 few NA TRBJ2-5 TRBV20-1 TGCAGTGCTAGAGATATTCAGGGGGGGACGCAAGAGACCCAGTACTTC CSARDIQGGTQETQYF
14 NA TRBD2 TRBJ2-5 TRBV5-1 TGCGCCAGCAGCACCGGGGGGTACCAAGAGACCCAGTACTTC CASSTGGYQETQYF
14 NA NA TRBJ1-6 TRBV10-3 TGTGCCATCAGTGAACAAAACCGTGGTTCACCCCTCCACTTT CAISEQNRGSPLHF
15 many TRBD1 TRBJ1-1 TRBV12-3/TRBV12-4 TGTGCCAGCAGTTTTCCGGGACAGGGGAACACTGAAGCTTTCTTT CASSFPGQGNTEAFF
14 once TRBD1 TRBJ1-1 TRBV27 TGTGCCAGCAGTTGCGTGACAGGGACGACTGAAGCTTTCTTT CASSCVTGTTEAFF
14 NA NA TRBJ2-3 TRBV29-1 TGCAGCGTTGTCGAAAGGGGTGGCGCAGATACGCAGTATTTT CSVVERGGADTQYF
14 NA NA TRBJ2-7 TRBV12-3/TRBV12-4 TGTGCCAGCAGTTTAGGTAGCCGGGGGTGGGAGCAGTACTTC CASSLGSRGWEQYF
15 many TRBD1 TRBJ1-2 TRBV5-1 TGCGCCAGCAGCTTGGGAGGACAGGGGAACTATGGCTACACCTTC CASSLGGQGNYGYTF
18 NA TRBD2 TRBJ2-6 TRBV7-9 TGTGCCAGCAGCCCCCTAACCGGGACTAGCGCTGGGGCCAACGTCCTGACTTTC CASSPLTGTSAGANVLTF
19 NA NA TRBJ2-6 TRBV5-1 TGCGCCAGCAACTTGGCCGGGGGTGTCGCGAGCTCTGGGGCCAACGTCCTGACTTTC CASNLAGGVASSGANVLTF
13 NA NA TRBJ2-7 TRBV5-1 TGCGCCAGCAACCGGGACACGTCCTACGAGCAGTACTTC CASNRDTSYEQYF
18 few NA TRBJ1-2 TRBV6-1 TGTGCCAGCAGACCTGGGCGCGTTTCGGAACTCCTAAGCTATGGCTACACCTTC CASRPGRVSELLSYGYTF
16 NA TRBD1 TRBJ1-2 TRBV5-5 TGTGCCAGCAGCTTGATCGCGGACAGGGCCACCTATGGCTACACCTTC CASSLIADRATYGYTF
15 NA TRBD1 TRBJ2-7 TRBV7-2 TGTGCCAGCAGCCAGCGGACAGGGATAAATTACGAGCAGTACTTC CASSQRTGINYEQYF
15 NA NA TRBJ1-2 TRBV6-5 TGTGCCAGCAGCCCCATCTTGACACTGACCTATGGCTACACCTTC CASSPILTLTYGYTF
15 few TRBD1 TRBJ1-2 TRBV14 TGTGCCAGCAGCCAAGATCCGGACAGGAACTATGGCTACACCTTC CASSQDPDRNYGYTF
15 NA TRBD1 TRBJ2-1 TRBV13 TGTGCCAGCAGCTCCGGGACAGGGAACTACAATGAGCAGTTCTTC CASSSGTGNYNEQFF
13 NA TRBD2 TRBJ2-3 TRBV20-1 TGCAGTGCAATAGCGGGAGGCACAGATACGCAGTATTTT CSAIAGGTDTQYF
15 few NA TRBJ2-3 TRBV6-4 TGTGCCAGCAGGAGGACGGGGGCTTTGTCAGATACGCAGTATTTT CASRRTGALSDTQYF
14 few TRBD1 TRBJ1-5 TRBV6-6 TGTGCCAGCAGTCAGACAGGGGGCATTCAGCCCCAGCATTTT CASSQTGGIQPQHF
14 NA TRBD2 TRBJ2-3 TRBV24-1 TGTGCCACCAGTGGGGGGACTACGCCAGATACGCAGTATTTT CATSGGTTPDTQYF
14 NA NA TRBJ2-4 TRBV4-1 TGCGCCAGCAGTCAAGATAGCGGACGATACATTCAGTACTTC CASSQDSGRYIQYF
15 few TRBD1 TRBJ1-1 TRBV28 TGTGCCAGCATCACAGGGGGGGGGCCGCCGACTGAAGCTTTCTTT CASITGGGPPTEAFF
15 NA NA TRBJ2-7 TRBV27 TGTGCCAGCAGTGTGACGGCCGCGAGCTCCTACGAGCAGTACTTC CASSVTAASSYEQYF
16 NA TRBD1 TRBJ1-1 TRBV6-5 TGTGCCAGCAGTTACTCCCAGACAGGGGGGCTCACTGAAGCTTTCTTT CASSYSQTGGLTEAFF
13 few NA TRBJ1-2 TRBV3-1 TGTGCCAGCAGCCGCCCCTTTGACTATGGCTACACCTTC CASSRPFDYGYTF
13 NA NA TRBJ1-1 TRBV12-3/TRBV12-4 TGTGCCAGCAGTCCAATCGGAGGGGCTGAAGCTTTCTTT CASSPIGGAEAFF
14 NA TRBD1 TRBJ2-7 TRBV12-3/TRBV12-4 TGTGCCAGCACCTGGGGACAGGGTACCCACGAGCAGTACTTC CASTWGQGTHEQYF